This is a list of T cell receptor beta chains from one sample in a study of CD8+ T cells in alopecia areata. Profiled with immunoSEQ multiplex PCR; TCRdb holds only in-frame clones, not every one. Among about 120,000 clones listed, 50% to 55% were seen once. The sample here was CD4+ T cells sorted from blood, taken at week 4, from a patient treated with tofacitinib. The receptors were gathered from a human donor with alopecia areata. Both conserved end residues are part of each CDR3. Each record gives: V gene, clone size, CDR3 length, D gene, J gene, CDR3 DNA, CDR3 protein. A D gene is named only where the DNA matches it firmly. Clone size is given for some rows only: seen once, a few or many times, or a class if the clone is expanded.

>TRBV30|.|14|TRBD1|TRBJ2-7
TGTGCCTGGAGTGTAGGGGGCGCTTCCTACGAGCAGTACTTC
CAWSVGGASYEQYF
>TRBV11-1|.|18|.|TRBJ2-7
TGTGCCAGCAGCTCTGGGTACTTGGACCCCCGGGAACTGGCCGAGCAGTACTTC
CASSSGYLDPRELAEQYF
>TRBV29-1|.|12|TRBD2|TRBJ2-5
TGCAGCGTGGGGGACTATCGGGAGACCCAGTACTTC
CSVGDYRETQYF
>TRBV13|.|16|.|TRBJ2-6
TGTGCCAGCAGCTTAGATTTCTCCTCTGGGGCCAACGTCCTGACTTTC
CASSLDFSSGANVLTF
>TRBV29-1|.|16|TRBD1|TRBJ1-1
TGCAGCGTTGAAAGCATTACTGGACAGGGAGGGACTGAAGCTTTCTTT
CSVESITGQGGTEAFF
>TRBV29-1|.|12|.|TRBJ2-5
TGCAGCGTTGTGGCCCCCCAAGAGACCCAGTACTTC
CSVVAPQETQYF
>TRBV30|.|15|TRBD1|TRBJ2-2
TGTGCCTGGAGTGCAGGGGGCTCGAGCACCGGGGAGCTGTTTTTT
CAWSAGGSSTGELFF
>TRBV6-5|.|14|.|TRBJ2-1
TGTGCCAGCAGTTACCGGGGTGCCTACAATGAGCAGTTCTTC
CASSYRGAYNEQFF
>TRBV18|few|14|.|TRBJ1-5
TGTGCCAGCTCACCAACAGGAGTGAATCAGCCCCAGCATTTT
CASSPTGVNQPQHF
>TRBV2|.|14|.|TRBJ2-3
TGTGCCAGCAGTGAAACAGGGAGCACAGATACGCAGTATTTT
CASSETGSTDTQYF
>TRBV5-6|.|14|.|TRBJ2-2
TGTGCCAGCAGCCGGGGTAGGGCCACCGGGGAGCTGTTTTTT
CASSRGRATGELFF
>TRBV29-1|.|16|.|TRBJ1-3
TGCAGCGTTGAAGGGTCTCAGACAAATTCTGGAAACACCATATATTTT
CSVEGSQTNSGNTIYF
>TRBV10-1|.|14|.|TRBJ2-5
TGCGCCAGCAGTGAAGCCCAATCCGCCGGGACCCAGTACTTC
CASSEAQSAGTQYF
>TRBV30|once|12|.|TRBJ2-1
TGTGCCTGGAAAGCTGCCAACAATGAGCAGTTCTTC
CAWKAANNEQFF
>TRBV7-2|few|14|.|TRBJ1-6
TGTGCCAGCAGCTTCATCAGGGTTAATTCACCCCTCCACTTT
CASSFIRVNSPLHF
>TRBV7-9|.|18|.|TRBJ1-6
TGTGCCAGCAGCCCTATTAGGGCAGGGAGCTCCTATAATTCACCCCTCCACTTT
CASSPIRAGSSYNSPLHF
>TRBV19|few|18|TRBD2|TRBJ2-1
TGTGCCAGTAGTCCTCGACCAGGGACTAGCGGGAAGTACAATGAGCAGTTCTTC
CASSPRPGTSGKYNEQFF
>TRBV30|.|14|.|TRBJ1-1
TGTGCCTGGAGTGTAGACTACTCGAACACTGAAGCTTTCTTT
CAWSVDYSNTEAFF
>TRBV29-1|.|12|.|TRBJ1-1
TGCAGCGTTGCGGGGGTGAACACTGAAGCTTTCTTT
CSVAGVNTEAFF
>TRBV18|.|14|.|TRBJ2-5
TGTGCCAGCTCACCAGGCAGGTCGCCGGAGACCCAGTACTTC
CASSPGRSPETQYF
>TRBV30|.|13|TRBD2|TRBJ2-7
TGTGCCTGGAGTCTCCTAGCGGGAAACGAGCAGTACTTC
CAWSLLAGNEQYF
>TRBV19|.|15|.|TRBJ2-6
TGTGCCAGTAGCCAAGGGGAAGAGGGGGCCAACGTCCTGACTTTC
CASSQGEEGANVLTF
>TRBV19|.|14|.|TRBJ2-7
TGTGCCAGTAGCCCTCGTGGGGGCGGCCGCAAGCAGTACTTC
CASSPRGGGRKQYF
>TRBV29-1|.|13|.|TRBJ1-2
TGCAGCGTTTTGGTCCGGGCTAACTATGGCTACACCTTC
CSVLVRANYGYTF
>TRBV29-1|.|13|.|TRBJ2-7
TGCAGCGTGCGGACAGTTCTTACCTACGAGCAGTACTTC
CSVRTVLTYEQYF
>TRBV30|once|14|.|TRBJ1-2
TGTGCCTGGCTGGGGGACGGGCCTAACTATGGCTACACCTTC
CAWLGDGPNYGYTF
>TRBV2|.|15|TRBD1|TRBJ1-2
TGTGCCAGCAGTGAAGCGGGCACAGGGGGCTATGGCTACACCTTC
CASSEAGTGGYGYTF
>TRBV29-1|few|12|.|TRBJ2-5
TGCAGCGTTCGTGGCAGCCAAGAGACCCAGTACTTC
CSVRGSQETQYF
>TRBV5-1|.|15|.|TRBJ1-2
TGCGCCAGCAGCTTGGCCCCGGGGGCAGACTATGGCTACACCTTC
CASSLAPGADYGYTF
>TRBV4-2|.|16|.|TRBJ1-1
TGTGCCAGCAGCCAAGAGGCCCAGGGCCGTCGAAACGAAGCTTTCTTT
CASSQEAQGRRNEAFF
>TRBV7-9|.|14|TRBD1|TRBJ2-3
TGTGCCAGCAGCCCGGGACAGGGGATAGATACGCAGTATTTT
CASSPGQGIDTQYF
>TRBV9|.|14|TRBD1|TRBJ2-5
TGTGCCAGCAGCGAAGGGACAGCGCAAGAGACCCAGTACTTC
CASSEGTAQETQYF
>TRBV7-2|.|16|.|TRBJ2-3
TGTGCCAGCAGCTTAGTGGTAGCTCTGAGCACAGATACGCAGTATTTT
CASSLVVALSTDTQYF
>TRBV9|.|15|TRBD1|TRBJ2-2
TGTGCCAGCAGCGCGGGACAGGGGAACACCGGGGAGCTGTTTTTT
CASSAGQGNTGELFF
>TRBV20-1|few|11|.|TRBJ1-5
TGCAGTGCAGGGGATGGCCAGCCCCAGCATTTT
CSAGDGQPQHF
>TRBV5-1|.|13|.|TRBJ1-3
TGCGCCAGCGAGGTGTGGAACGGAAACACCATATATTTT
CASEVWNGNTIYF
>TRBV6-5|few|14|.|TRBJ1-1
TGTGCCAGCAGTTACGATTGGGTGAACACTGAAGCTTTCTTT
CASSYDWVNTEAFF
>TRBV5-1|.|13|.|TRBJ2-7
TGCGCCAGCGGCAATCAGGGCCTGGACGAGCAGTACTTC
CASGNQGLDEQYF
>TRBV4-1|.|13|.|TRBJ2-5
TGCGCCAGCAGCCAGCTGCCTTGGGAGGAGCAGTACTTC
CASSQLPWEEQYF
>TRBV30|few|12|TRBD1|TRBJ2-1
TGTGCCTGGTCCCGGACAGGGGCTCAGCAGTTCTTC
CAWSRTGAQQFF
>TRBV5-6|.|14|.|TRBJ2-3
TGTGCCAGCAGCTCGGGGGGCAGGACAGATACGCAGTATTTT
CASSSGGRTDTQYF
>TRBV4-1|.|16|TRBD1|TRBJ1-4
TGCGCCAGCAGCCAAGCCGAGGGACAGGGTCGGGAAAAACTGTTTTTT
CASSQAEGQGREKLFF
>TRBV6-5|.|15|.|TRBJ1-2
TGTGCCAGCAGTTACACCCAGCCTTCTAACTATGGCTACACCTTC
CASSYTQPSNYGYTF
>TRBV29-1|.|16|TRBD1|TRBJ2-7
TGCAGCGTTGAGGGTTGGAGCGGGACAGGGCTCTACGAGCAGTACTTC
CSVEGWSGTGLYEQYF
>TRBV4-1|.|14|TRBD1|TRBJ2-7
TGCGCCAGCAGCCTCCCCGGGACAGGGGGCGAGCAGTACTTC
CASSLPGTGGEQYF
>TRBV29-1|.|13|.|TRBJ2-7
TGCAGCGTTGATATCGGCAGGGGTTACGAGCAGTACTTC
CSVDIGRGYEQYF
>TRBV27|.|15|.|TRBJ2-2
TGTGCCAGCAGTTTTACATCCCTGAACACCGGGGAGCTGTTTTTT
CASSFTSLNTGELFF
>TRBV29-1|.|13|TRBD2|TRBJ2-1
TGCAGCGTTGACTTACTAGCGGCTAATGAGCAGTTCTTC
CSVDLLAANEQFF
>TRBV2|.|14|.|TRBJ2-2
TGTGCCACAGCCAAGGCGCGGAGCCCCGGGGAGCTGTTTTTT
CATAKARSPGELFF
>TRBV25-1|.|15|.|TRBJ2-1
TGTGCCAGCAGTAAACTAGTCTGGCTGGAGGATGAGCAGTTCTTC
CASSKLVWLEDEQFF
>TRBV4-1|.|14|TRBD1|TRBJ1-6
TGCGCCAGCAGCCAGACAGGGGGCGCGTCACCCCTCCACTTT
CASSQTGGASPLHF
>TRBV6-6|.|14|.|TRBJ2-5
TGTGCCAGCAGTGGACTGGAGCACTGGGAAACCCAGTACTTC
CASSGLEHWETQYF
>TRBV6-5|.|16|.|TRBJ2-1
TGTGCCAGCAGTTACTCGATTGCGTTAACCTACAATGAGCAGTTCTTC
CASSYSIALTYNEQFF
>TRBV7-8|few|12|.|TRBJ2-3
TGTGCCAGCAGCCGGGATCGCGATACGCAGTATTTT
CASSRDRDTQYF
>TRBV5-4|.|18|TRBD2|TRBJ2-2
TGTGCCAGCAGCACAGCGACTAGCGGGAAGGTGAACACCGGGGAGCTGTTTTTT
CASSTATSGKVNTGELFF